Sequencing of this T cell receptor (beta chain) was carried out in a study of shared clonotypes between healthy human individuals (dated by TCRdb to about 2020). A note on the overall study: Three men and two women, aged 18 to 49 years, made up the cohort. For each donor, three plates each were used for CD4 naive and CD4 memory, two plates were used for CD8 naive, and one plate was used for CD8 memory. The study deeply sequenced blood TCR repertoires of about five healthy adults to estimate repertoire size and the extent of clonotype sharing between individuals. To increase sequencing depth and limit assay-specific biases, different laboratories used diverse techniques to prepare libraries and sequence TCR repertoires. Each donor's leukapheresis produced roughly between roughly 0.85 and 9.5 billion PBMCs. What the authors observed across the whole study: Higher generation probabilities were observed for clonotypes shared by all four sorted-subset donors than for non-shared clonotypes. The small number of donors limited the genetic and exposure-history diversity represented. Sharing across a few donors was observed for about 4.8% of naive CD4, 3% to 4% of naive CD8, about 2.3% of memory CD4, and over 0.3% of memory CD8 clonotypes. Sampling was restricted to blood, and TCR repertoires in tissues likely differ from the TCR repertoires found in blood. Incomplete sequencing was indicated by rarefaction of sorted-subset datasets, despite the large sequencing depth. Estimated clonotype richness was generally larger for naive than for memory subsets. Based on pairwise subsampling, the degree of clonotype sharing among donors was expected to be affected by sequencing depth.

Donors were healthy HIV-negative adults with no recently reported acute infections or vaccinations. Only Caucasian adults living in Nashville, Tennessee, USA were represented among the donors. CD4+ T cells were enriched by magnetic negative selection; naive cells were then positively selected on CD45RA, and the negative fraction formed the memory subset. After blood collection by leukapheresis, PBMCs were isolated using Ficoll-Histopaque density gradient centrifugation and then cryopreserved in the vapor phase of liquid nitrogen. Purity and quantity of every magnetically sorted T cell population were checked by analytical flow cytometry. Genomic DNA was isolated from each sorted fraction and quantified by UV absorbance on a Nanodrop 2000c. Using the deep immunoSEQ assay, multiplex PCR amplified TCR CDR3 regions from genomic DNA. Genomic DNA extracted from each cell subset was distributed evenly over all wells of several immunoSEQ 96-well plates, and each plate served as one replicate. For sorted subsets, about 210 ng of genomic DNA, equivalent to 25,000 to 35,000 T cell genomes, went into each replicate PCR. The purified libraries were quantified using a Qubit 3.0 fluorometer, sized with a Bioanalyzer 2100, and then quantified again using the KAPA Library Quantification kit. Every immunoSEQ 96-well plate was sequenced on a dedicated single-read 150-cycle Illumina NextSeq 550 flow cell. As for the original processing: Because the immunoSEQ output included only junctional sequences and no quality scores, the filtering could not be the same as the filtering used for full-length reads. To assign V/J genes and CDR3, sequences were annotated using PyIR, a Python wrapper for IgBLAST v1.9, with IMGT germline references. Reads were filtered out if the reads had weak V/J assignments (E-value above 1e-6), no CDR3, stop codons, out-of-frame junctions, or ambiguous translated residues. A V3J clonotype was defined by an identical inferred V gene, J gene, and CDR3 amino acid sequence. To compute the percentage overlap between repertoires, the number of shared unique clonotypes was divided by the size of the smaller repertoire. RTK rarefaction, the Chao1 estimator, and Recon v2.1 estimates of unobserved clonotypes were used to assess repertoire richness. Generation probabilities for all TCRbeta clonotypes obtained by the gDNA method from four donors were computed using OLGA. TCRdb holds this immuneACCESS table with in-frame rearrangements only. Some clones are missing; in checked studies, unresolved V genes explain under half, and the rest has no known cause. V, J and clone size are taken as reported in that table, and D and trimming were inferred from the DNA itself. The sample profile shows approximately 2.4 million clones; roughly 95% of them were found once. The top ten clones comprise roughly 0.13% of the sample.

As to this clone: Its antigen remains unidentified. Base quality data are lacking; no much larger clone is found one base away. At the DNA level, this CDR3 is encoded by other sequences in the same sample as well.

Sequenced input: naive CD4+ T cells sorted from blood. The intended sense of this specimen's cell subset or site label: CD45RA+ positively selected. This TCR was recovered from a man between 18 and 35 years old in good health.

The CDR3 here reads CASSVGSHQPQHF. The DNA sequence is given as TGTGCCAGCAGCGTGGGGTCTCATCAGCCCCAGCATTTT. The receptor chain draws on TRBV9 and TRBJ1-5; the D gene lacks a confident call. The CDR3, from cysteine to phenylalanine, totals 13 residues. The CDR3 DNA has 39 bases and is translated from base 1. Sequences SGDLS (CDR1) and YYNGEE (CDR2) are obtained from the germline V gene. Deletion took 2 bases off V and 5 bases off J, with a span of 8 bases between the germline ends.